This T cell receptor (beta chain) was captured in a study of T cell responses to AZD1222 COVID-19 vaccine. Regarding the study as a whole: Baseline testing showed seropositivity in only six AZD1222 recipients. Variant regions that are unmutated are reportedly the target of nearly half of spike-specific TCRs.

Germline CDR1 MNHEY, CDR2 SVGAGI. CDR3 size: 11 residues. V gave up 7 bases and J gave up 4 bases, with 8 bases separating them. About this clone: Its antigen is currently unknown.

Repertoires were generated with immunoSEQ multiplex PCR, while TCRdb's copy carries only in-frame clones and drops some. The sample lists approximately 150,000 clones; approximately 88% were seen once. The TCR originated in an adult in good health. The source was peripheral blood, collected on day 0 of AZD1222 vaccination. The chain recombines TRBV6-5 with TRBJ2-7; maybe TRBD1 (5 bases). CDR3 region: CASNKGYEQYF. The CDR3 DNA follows: TGTGCCAGCAACAAGGGGTACGAGCAGTACTTC.